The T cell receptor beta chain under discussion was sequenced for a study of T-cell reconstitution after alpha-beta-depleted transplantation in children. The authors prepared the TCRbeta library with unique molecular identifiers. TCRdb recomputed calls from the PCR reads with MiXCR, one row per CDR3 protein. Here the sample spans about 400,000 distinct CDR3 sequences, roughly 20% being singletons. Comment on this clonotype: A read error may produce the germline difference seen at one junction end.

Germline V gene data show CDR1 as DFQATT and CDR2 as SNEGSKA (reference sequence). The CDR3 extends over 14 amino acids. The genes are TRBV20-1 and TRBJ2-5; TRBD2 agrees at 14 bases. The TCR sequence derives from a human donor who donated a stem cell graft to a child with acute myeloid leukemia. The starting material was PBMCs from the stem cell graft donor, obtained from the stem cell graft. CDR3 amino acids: CSAGLAGVAETEYF. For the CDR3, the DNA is TGCAGTGCGGGACTAGCGGGAGTGGCAGAGACCGAGTACTTC.